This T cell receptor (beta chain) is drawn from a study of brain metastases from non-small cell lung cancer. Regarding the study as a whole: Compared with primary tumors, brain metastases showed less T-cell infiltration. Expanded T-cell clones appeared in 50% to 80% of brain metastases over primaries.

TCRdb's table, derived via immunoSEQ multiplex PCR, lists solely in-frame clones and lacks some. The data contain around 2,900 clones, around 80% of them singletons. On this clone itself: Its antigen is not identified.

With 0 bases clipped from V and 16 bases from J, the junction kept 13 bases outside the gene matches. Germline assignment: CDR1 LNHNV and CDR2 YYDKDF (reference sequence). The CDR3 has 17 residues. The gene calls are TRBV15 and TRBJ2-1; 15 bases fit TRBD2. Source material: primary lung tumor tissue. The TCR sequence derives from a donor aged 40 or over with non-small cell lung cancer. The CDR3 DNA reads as TGTGCCACCAGCAGAGACCCCACCGGACTAGCGGGAGGGCTTCGATTCTTC. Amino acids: CATSRDPTGLAGGLRFF.